These 20 T cell receptor beta chains were sequenced from one sample in a study of T cells in Graves' hyperthyroidism and ophthalmopathy. TCR beta CDR3 regions were amplified from RNA. Primed by the HTBI set, a first-round RT-PCR was run on the TCR CDR3. TCRdb redid the calling of the multiplex PCR reads with MiXCR, one entry per CDR3 protein. The table lists around 290,000 distinct CDR3 sequences, approximately 15% of them singletons. Sequenced input: blood. These receptors were collected from a middle-aged woman with Graves' hyperthyroidism.

The V call is TRBV7-2, the J call TRBJ2-3; D is undetermined. The ends were cut back, 5 bases at V and 6 bases at J, with 9 bases in the middle. The CDR3 length is 12 residues. Germline V gene data show CDR1 as SGHTA and CDR2 as FQGNSA. CDR3 DNA sequence: TGTGCCAGCAGCAGTTTCCGGGATACGCAGTATTTT. It codes for CASSSFRDTQYF.

At least ten counts were recorded for this clonotype. The genes are TRBV3-1 and TRBJ1-1; D is perhaps TRBD1 (5 bases). This CDR3 is built from 14 residues. V shed 4 bases and J shed 0 bases, with 9 bases lying between them. CDR1 and CDR2 from the germline V gene are LGHDT and YNNKEL (reference sequence). CDR3 nucleotide sequence: TGTGCCAGCAGCCTACAGGTAGTGAACACTGAAGCTTTCTTT. It codes for CASSLQVVNTEAFF.

The rearrangement joins TRBV2 to TRBJ1-4; TRBD1 aligns across 11 bases. The CDR3 is 17 amino acids. V shed 3 bases and J 7 bases; nucleotides not matched to a gene: 10. The germline V gene has CDR1 SNHLY and CDR2 FYNNEI. CDR3 DNA: TGTGCCAGCAGTGACCTGGACAGGGGGCTAAGTAGTGAAAAACTGTTTTTT. It is translated as CASSDLDRGLSSEKLFF.

This clonotype was picked up many times. This chain links TRBV27 with TRBJ2-7; D may be TRBD1 or TRBD2 (5 bases each). The CDR3 is 15 amino acids. Germline loops: CDR1 MNHEY, CDR2 SMNVEV (reference sequence). Trimming took 5 bases from V and 5 from J, leaving 19 bases between them. CDR3 sequence (DNA): TGTGCCAGCAGTAAACGAGAGGGGACGATGCACGAGCAGTACTTC. Its translation: CASSKREGTMHEQYF.

The table lists this clonotype with many counts. The chain uses TRBV28 and TRBJ2-7, with 13 positions matching TRBD2. This CDR3 has 16 amino acids. Germline CDR1 is MDHEN and CDR2 is SYDVKM. The V and J ends lost 6 bases and 5 bases, in that order; junction bases with no gene match: 10. Here the CDR3 reads CASSPLGTSGIHEQYF. CDR3 DNA sequence: TGTGCCAGCAGCCCCCTGGGGACTAGCGGGATCCACGAGCAGTACTTC.

This clonotype was observed a few times. The V gene is TRBV7-9, the J gene TRBJ2-3; either TRBD1 or TRBD2 may fit D (7 bases each). V was shortened by 6 bases and J by 2 bases, with 18 bases between the two germline ends. CDR3 length: 16 residues. Germline CDR1 SEHNR, CDR2 FQNEAQ (reference sequence). The CDR3, as DNA: TGTGCCAGCAGGGGGGAGCGGGACAGACACACAGATACGCAGTATTTT. It encodes CASRGERDRHTDTQYF.

This clonotype showed up just a few times. The V and J genes are TRBV5-5 and TRBJ1-6, with 7 positions matching TRBD1. V lost 2 bases and J lost 0; bases outside the gene matches: 8. This CDR3 is built from 18 residues. The germline V gene has CDR1 SGHKS and CDR2 YYEKEE (reference sequence). Here the CDR3 reads CASSLLPGGSSYNSPLHF. Written as DNA, the CDR3 is TGTGCCAGCAGCTTACTCCCAGGGGGGAGCTCCTATAATTCACCCCTCCACTTT.

This clonotype has just a few counts. The chain links TRBV3-1 to TRBJ2-7, with D unclear. The germline gives CDR1 LGHDT, CDR2 YNNKEL (reference sequence). The CDR3 has 14 residues. V lost 4 bases, J lost 5 bases, and 15 bases lay in between. CDR3 bases: TGTGCCAGCAGCCGCACTATCCGTTCGGACGAGCAGTACTTC. This encodes CASSRTIRSDEQYF.

This clonotype was seen at least ten times. The chain employs TRBV2 and TRBJ2-3, with D possibly TRBD2 on 5 matching bases. Germline V gene data show CDR1 as SNHLY and CDR2 as FYNNEI. V lost 6 bases and J lost 0, with 19 bases in between. The CDR3 totals 17 residues. As DNA, the CDR3 is TGTGCCAGCAGGGGTCTTGGACTGCCCTCCAGCACAGATACGCAGTATTTT. Its translation is CASRGLGLPSSTDTQYF.

This clonotype was recorded many times. The chain combines TRBV28 with TRBJ2-6, with D maybe TRBD1 (5 bases). V gave up 4 bases and J gave up 2 bases, with 12 bases separating them. The V gene's germline CDR1 is MDHEN and CDR2 SYDVKM. CDR3 length: 16 residues. CDR3 nucleotide sequence: TGTGCCAGCAGTTCCCCGGGCAGGGCTGGGGCCAACGTCCTGACTTTC. It encodes CASSSPGRAGANVLTF.

The sample holds many counts of this clonotype. V gene TRBV2 combines with J gene TRBJ1-2; D unresolved. The germline V gene encodes CDR1 SNHLY and CDR2 FYNNEI. CDR3 length: 14 amino acids. The ends were cut back, 2 bases at V and 8 bases at J, with 15 bases in the middle. The CDR3 sequence: CASSELGSRLGYTF. The CDR3, as DNA: TGTGCCAGCAGTGAACTTGGCAGCAGGTTGGGCTACACCTTC.

This clonotype was recorded at least ten times. The rearrangement links TRBV6-1 to TRBJ2-5; TRBD2 agrees at 7 bases. The CDR3 spans 15 residues. Trimming at V came to 6 bases and at J to 3 bases, leaving 10 bases not matched to a gene. Germline V gene lookup returns CDR1 MNHNS and CDR2 SASEGT. The CDR3 protein is CASRDPSGGKETQYF. The DNA of the CDR3 is TGTGCCAGCAGGGATCCCTCGGGGGGTAAAGAGACCCAGTACTTC.

This clonotype occurred many times. This chain connects TRBV20-1 to TRBJ2-4, with 10 bases aligning to TRBD2. The germline CDR1 and CDR2 sequences are DFQATT and SNEGSKA (reference sequence). The V gene end was trimmed by 6 bases and the J gene end by 7 bases; junction bases not matched to a gene: 12. This CDR3 comprises 15 residues. CDR3 sequence: CSAEPASGSGNIQYF. CDR3 sequence (DNA): TGCAGTGCAGAACCGGCTAGCGGGAGTGGTAACATTCAGTACTTC.

This clonotype was counted ten times or more. The rearrangement links TRBV24-1 to TRBJ2-6; possibly TRBD1 for D (5 bases). The V end lost 1 base, the J end lost 0 bases, and 6 bases lay between the germline ends. Per germline, CDR1 KGHDR and CDR2 SFDVKD. This CDR3 spans 16 amino acids. The CDR3 region is CATSDFRGSGANVLTF. CDR3 nucleotides: TGTGCCACCAGTGATTTTAGGGGCTCTGGGGCCAACGTCCTGACTTTC.

The chain has TRBV7-3 and TRBJ2-7, with D tentatively TRBD1 (6 bases). This CDR3 has 13 amino acids. Trimming took off 5 bases at V and 3 bases at J, with 11 bases between the two ends. Germline values: CDR1 SGHTA, CDR2 FQGTGA. The CDR3 nucleotides read TGTGCCAGCAGCCAGCAGGGGAACTACGAGCAGTACTTC. It specifies CASSQQGNYEQYF.

The chain employs TRBV6-1 and TRBJ2-1; 11 bases are a match to TRBD1. The ends lost 5 bases at V and 11 bases at J; junction bases unmatched: 2. The CDR3 totals 12 residues. Germline CDR1 MNHNS, CDR2 SASEGT. Here the CDR3 reads CASSRDRGKQFF. CDR3 bases: TGTGCCAGCAGTCGGGACAGGGGGAAGCAGTTCTTC.

This chain joins TRBV4-2 and TRBJ2-2; 7 bases agree with TRBD2. CDR1 LGHNA and CDR2 YNFKEQ come from the germline V gene. The CDR3 spans 18 residues. The V gene end was trimmed by 0 bases and the J gene end by 4 bases; junction bases not matched to a gene: 11. The CDR3 reads CASSQDPRGRGRTGELFF. As DNA, the CDR3 is TGTGCCAGCAGCCAAGACCCCCGGGGGAGGGGTCGCACCGGGGAGCTGTTTTTT.

The V gene is TRBV5-1, the J gene TRBJ1-5; D may be TRBD1 (5 bases). Trimming left V 5 bases short and J 7 bases short, with 13 bases between. The CDR3 runs to 13 residues. The germline CDR1 and CDR2 sequences are SGHRS and YFSETQ. CDR3 protein: CASRLRDGQPQHF. The CDR3, as DNA: TGCGCCAGCAGACTCAGGGATGGCCAGCCCCAGCATTTT.

J is TRBJ2-7 and V is TRBV7-2, with 10 nucleotides matching TRBD2. The trim removed 5 bases at V and 1 base at J, leaving 8 bases unmatched. Per germline, CDR1 SGHTA and CDR2 FQGNSA. The CDR3 is made up of 16 amino acids. CDR3 residues: CASSQDWTSGSYEQYF. CDR3 in DNA: TGTGCCAGCAGCCAAGATTGGACTAGCGGTTCCTACGAGCAGTACTTC.

The V gene is TRBV15, the J gene TRBJ2-7; tentative D call: TRBD2 (6 bases). Between the trimmed V and J ends, which lost 5 bases and 4 bases, there was a span of 12 bases. CDR1 and CDR2 (germline): LNHNV, YYDKDF (reference sequence). The CDR3 spans 13 residues. The CDR3 loop reads CATSPNGGYEQYF. The CDR3 DNA follows: TGTGCCACCAGCCCTAATGGGGGGTACGAGCAGTACTTC.